These T cell receptor beta chains were read from a single sample in a study of blood T cells in healthy people across ages. MiXCR, applied by TCRdb to the 5' RACE reads, yields one record per CDR3 protein. The table shows hundreds of thousands of distinct CDR3 sequences, with roughly 58% occurring only once. The sample comprised blood. These receptors came from a man aged 55 to 70 in good health. The CDR3 runs from the conserved cysteine through the conserved F or W. D genes are given only for firm matches. Size values are once, few and many counts, or a class for expanded clones, and some rows have none.

cdr3_nt cdr3_aa clone_size j_call v_call cdr3_length d_call
TGTGCCAGCAGTTTAACGACACCTCCGGCTCGGACGGGGTACGAGCAGTACTTC CASSLTTPPARTGYEQYF NA TRBJ2-7 TRBV27 18 NA
TGCAGCGCGATACCCCAGGGGAGCAATCAGCCCCAGCATTTT CSAIPQGSNQPQHF NA TRBJ1-5 TRBV29-1 14 NA
TGTGCCAGCAGCGATGACGCGGGGCTGGAGACCCAGTACTTC CASSDDAGLETQYF NA TRBJ2-5 TRBV7-9 14 NA
TGCAGCGTTGGATGGCGGGACAGGGGATCAAACGAGCAGTACTTC CSVGWRDRGSNEQYF few TRBJ2-7 TRBV29-1 15 TRBD1
TGCAGTGCTTTCCCTAGCGGGGCTACTAGCACAGATACGCAGTATTTT CSAFPSGATSTDTQYF NA TRBJ2-3 TRBV20-1 16 TRBD2
TGCAGCGTTGATCCGGTCGGGTCTTACGAGCAGTACTTC CSVDPVGSYEQYF few TRBJ2-7 TRBV29-1 13 NA
TGTGCCAGCAGTGAATATAGGGGGGGCCCCTACAATGAGCAGTTCTTC CASSEYRGGPYNEQFF few TRBJ2-1 TRBV25-1 16 NA
TGTGCCAGCAGTTTCACGTATGGCTACACCTTC CASSFTYGYTF NA TRBJ1-2 TRBV28 11 NA
TGTGCCAGCAGGGTGGGGTCGACAGCTAGCACAGATACGCAGTATTTT CASRVGSTASTDTQYF once TRBJ2-3 TRBV28 16 NA
TGTGCCAGCAGCTTAGGGTATAACTCCTACGAGCAGTACTTC CASSLGYNSYEQYF NA TRBJ2-7 TRBV13 14 NA
TGCAGTGCTAGAGCTTTAGGATCGGGCTACGAGCAGTACTTC CSARALGSGYEQYF NA TRBJ2-7 TRBV20-1 14 NA
TGTGCCAGCAGCTTAGGGGACACGAATGAGCAGTTCTTC CASSLGDTNEQFF NA TRBJ2-1 TRBV11-2 13 NA
TGTGCCAGCAGCCGTTTTGGGGCCAACGTCCTGACTTTC CASSRFGANVLTF few TRBJ2-6 TRBV7-6 13 NA
TGCGCCAGCACCTTAGGGGGGAGTACTGGGGCCAACGTCCTGACTTTC CASTLGGSTGANVLTF NA TRBJ2-6 TRBV5-1 16 NA
TGCAGCGTTTCTAGCGGGGAGAGCACAGATACGCAGTATTTT CSVSSGESTDTQYF NA TRBJ2-3 TRBV29-1 14 TRBD2
TGCGCCAGCAGCAAGGACGGGGGCGCTGACGAAAAACTGTTTTTT CASSKDGGADEKLFF NA TRBJ1-4 TRBV5-1 15 NA
TGTGCCAGCAGTTCCCCGGCAGGGGGTGGCTACACCTTC CASSSPAGGGYTF NA TRBJ1-2 TRBV6-6 13 TRBD1
TGTGCCAGCAGCCAACGGACAGGGACCATCCTAGAAGAGCAGTACTTC CASSQRTGTILEEQYF few TRBJ2-7 TRBV7-8 16 TRBD1
TGTGCCAGCAGTCCGCTCGGGACAGTTGTCCAAGAGACCCAGTACTTC CASSPLGTVVQETQYF NA TRBJ2-5 TRBV28 16 TRBD1
TGTGCCAGCAGCCCGATCGAGGGGGCTCGGGAGACCCAGTACTTC CASSPIEGARETQYF NA TRBJ2-5 TRBV21-1 15 NA
TGTGCCAGCAGTTACGAACTAGCGGGGGTTAGTGAGCAGTTCTTC CASSYELAGVSEQFF NA TRBJ2-1 TRBV6-2/TRBV6-3 15 TRBD2
TGTGCCAGCAGCTCCCAGGGGGTGGCGAGCTACACCTTC CASSSQGVASYTF NA TRBJ1-2 TRBV7-2 13 TRBD1
TGCAGTGCTCTTAGACAGGATAATGAAAAACTGTTTTTT CSALRQDNEKLFF NA TRBJ1-4 TRBV20-1 13 NA
TGTGCCAGCAGCCCTACCAGGACAGGGGGGAACACTGAAGCTTTCTTT CASSPTRTGGNTEAFF few TRBJ1-1 TRBV7-9 16 TRBD1
TGCAGTGCTAGAGCCTCGGACAGGGGTACAGATACGCAGTATTTT CSARASDRGTDTQYF few TRBJ2-3 TRBV20-1 15 TRBD1
TGTGCTAGCAGCCTCCCTAGCGACAGCTCCTACGAGCAGTACTTC CASSLPSDSSYEQYF NA TRBJ2-7 TRBV13 15 NA
TGCAGTGCTAGCGGGGGCCCCCGGAATGAGCAGTTCTTC CSASGGPRNEQFF NA TRBJ2-1 TRBV20-1 13 NA
TGTGCCAGCAGTTTTAATCGGGGGGAGCGGAATGAGCAGTTCTTC CASSFNRGERNEQFF once TRBJ2-1 TRBV28 15 TRBD2
TGTGCCAGCAGCCAGCGGGGGGCCGCAGATACGCAGTATTTT CASSQRGAADTQYF NA TRBJ2-3 TRBV11-2 14 TRBD2
TGTGCCAGCAGTGAAGGACTAGCGTACCACGAGCAGTACTTC CASSEGLAYHEQYF NA TRBJ2-7 TRBV6-1 14 TRBD2
TGTGCCAGCAGTGAATTCGGCCGGGCAACTAATGAAAAACTGTTTTTT CASSEFGRATNEKLFF few TRBJ1-4 TRBV2 16 NA
TGCAGTGCCGATGGGGGCCGGGACAGGGCTTTCATGAGGCAGTTCTTC CSADGGRDRAFMRQFF NA TRBJ2-1 TRBV20-1 16 TRBD1
TGTGCCAGCAGCCAAGATCTGGGGGGTTATGGCCAGTACTTC CASSQDLGGYGQYF NA TRBJ2-5 TRBV4-2 14 NA
TGCAGCGGGCGAGGGGGGACTAGCACAGATACGCAGTATTTT CSGRGGTSTDTQYF NA TRBJ2-3 TRBV29-1 14 NA
TGTGCCAGCAGCTTCGACGGACAGGTCAATCAGCCCCAGCATTTT CASSFDGQVNQPQHF NA TRBJ1-5 TRBV7-2 15 TRBD1
TGCGCCAGCAGCACGGCTGACGACGCAGATGAGCAGTTCTTC CASSTADDADEQFF few TRBJ2-1 TRBV5-1 14 NA
TGCAGTGCTAGTCGACTAGAACCCCCCGGGGAGCTGTTTTTT CSASRLEPPGELFF NA TRBJ2-2 TRBV20-1 14 NA
TGCAGCGTTGGGACAGGGGGCAATCAGCCCCAGCATTTT CSVGTGGNQPQHF NA TRBJ1-5 TRBV29-1 13 TRBD1
TGCAGCGTCAGCCCCGGGGCAGGAGGAAACTATGGCTACACCTTC CSVSPGAGGNYGYTF NA TRBJ1-2 TRBV29-1 15 NA
TGTGCCAGCAATGACAGTGCATCCTACGAGCAGTACTTC CASNDSASYEQYF NA TRBJ2-7 TRBV6-1 13 NA
TGTGCCAGCTCACGAGCGGTAGGGGTCAATGAGCAGTTCTTC CASSRAVGVNEQFF NA TRBJ2-1 TRBV18 14 NA
TGTGCCATCAGTGGGACAGTAAACCTTAACTATGGCTACACCTTC CAISGTVNLNYGYTF few TRBJ1-2 TRBV10-3 15 NA
TGTGCCAGCAACCGGGACGGAGTCTATGGCTACACCTTC CASNRDGVYGYTF few TRBJ1-2 TRBV25-1 13 NA